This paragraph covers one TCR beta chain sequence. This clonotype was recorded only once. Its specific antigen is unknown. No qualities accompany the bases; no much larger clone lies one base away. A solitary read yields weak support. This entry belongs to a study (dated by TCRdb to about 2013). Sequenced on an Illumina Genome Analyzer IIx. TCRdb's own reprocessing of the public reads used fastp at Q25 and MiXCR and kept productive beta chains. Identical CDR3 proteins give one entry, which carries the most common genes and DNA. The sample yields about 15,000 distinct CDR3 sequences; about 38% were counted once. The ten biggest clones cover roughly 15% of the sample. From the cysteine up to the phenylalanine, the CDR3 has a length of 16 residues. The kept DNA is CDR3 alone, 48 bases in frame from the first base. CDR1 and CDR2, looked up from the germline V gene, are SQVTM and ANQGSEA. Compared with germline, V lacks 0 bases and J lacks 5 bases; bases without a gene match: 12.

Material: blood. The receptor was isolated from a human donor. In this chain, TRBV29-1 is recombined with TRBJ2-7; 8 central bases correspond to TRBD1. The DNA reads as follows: TGCAGCGTTGAAGATTTTCGGACCGACAGGGGAAACGAGCAGTACTTC. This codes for CSVEDFRTDRGNEQYF.